This T cell receptor beta chain was captured by sequencing in a study of cytomegalovirus exposure and HLA in healthy donors. Study results and limitations: Later analysis placed DRB1 highest and HLA-C lowest in TCR association rates, which differed by HLA locus. Reports state that TCR beta sequences accurately predicted most subjects' HLA-A and HLA-B alleles.

On this clone: What it recognizes is unknown.

Germline V CDR1 and CDR2: SEHNR, FQNEAQ (reference sequence). The CDR3 is 13 residues long. The V end lost 5 bases, the J end lost 4 bases, and 9 bases lay between the germline ends. The PCR made use of 60 Vbeta and 13 Jbeta primers. Clones were sequenced by immunoSEQ multiplex PCR, and TCRdb holds only the in-frame ones, with some missing. The ten most abundant clones cover 15% of a sample with more than 75,000 clones. The genes are TRBV7-9 and TRBJ1-3; D might be TRBD1 (6 bases). This TCR came from a man aged 50 or older in good health and CMV-seropositive. The specimen sequenced was PBMCs. As DNA, the CDR3 is TGTGCCAGCAGCCTCGGACAGGGAAACACCATATATTTT. Protein product: CASSLGQGNTIYF.